This T cell receptor beta chain was found in a study of blood T cells in healthy people across ages. For the second PCR, which ran for about 7 to 12 cycles, a sample-barcoded 5' primer and a J-beta primer mix were used. TCRdb used MiXCR to reprocess the 5' RACE reads, holding one entry per CDR3 protein. The data hold about 650,000 distinct CDR3 sequences, with approximately 29% observed a single time. The germline V gene encodes CDR1 DFQATT and CDR2 SNEGSKA (reference sequence). Trimming removed 3 bases at V and 1 base at J, with 9 bases between. The CDR3 has 13 amino acids. This receptor was taken from an elderly woman in good health. Sequences were obtained from blood. J is TRBJ1-1 and V is TRBV20-1, with no clear D. CDR3 region: CSASEGANTEAFF. The CDR3 DNA follows: TGCAGTGCTAGTGAGGGAGCGAACACTGAAGCTTTCTTT.